What follows are 18 T cell receptor beta chains derived from one specimen sequenced in a study of technical replicates of blood from a handful of donors. Only in-frame clones appear in the TCRdb table, and some are missing; sequencing was by immunoSEQ multiplex PCR. Found here are more than 60,000 clones, about 95% of them singletons; the top ten hold 0.25% to 0.3%. Material: T cells isolated from PBMCs. Every receptor here comes from a human donor in good health.

The chain is built from TRBV12-5 and TRBJ1-5, with D unresolved. CDR1 LGHNT and CDR2 FRNRAP come from the germline V gene. V gave up 1 base and J gave up 5 bases, with 6 bases separating them. This CDR3 region has 13 residues. The CDR3 protein is CASGLGEYQPQHF. The CDR3 DNA is TGTGCTAGTGGTTTGGGCGAGTATCAGCCCCAGCATTTT.

V usage is TRBV29-1 and J usage is TRBJ2-7; 12 positions match TRBD2. CDR1 SQVTM and CDR2 ANQGSEA come from the germline V gene. The CDR3 is 19 residues long. J was trimmed by 2 bases and V by 2 bases; bases with no gene match: 16. The CDR3 sequence: CSVEPQTSGGHRATYEQYF. The DNA of the CDR3 is TGCAGCGTTGAACCCCAGACTAGCGGGGGCCACCGAGCTACCTACGAGCAGTACTTC.

V gene TRBV6-1 combines with J gene TRBJ2-7, with 7 bases identical to TRBD2. The V and J ends lost 11 bases and 6 bases, in that order; junction bases with no gene match: 13. This CDR3 has 13 amino acids. CDR1 MNHNS and CDR2 SASEGT come from the germline V gene. The CDR3 DNA sequence: TGTGCCGGTGGCGGGAGCCCCCTAATCGAGCAGTACTTC. Translating it yields CAGGGSPLIEQYF.

The rearrangement joins TRBV6-5 to TRBJ2-2; weak D call: TRBD2 (6 bases). Between the trimmed V and J ends, which lost 7 bases and 5 bases, there was a span of 11 bases. This CDR3 spans 13 amino acids. Germline assignment: CDR1 MNHEY and CDR2 SVGAGI. The DNA for the CDR3 is TGTGCCAGCACCTACGGGGGAACCGGGGAGCTGTTTTTT. Translating gives CASTYGGTGELFF.

The chain uses TRBV11-2 and TRBJ1-1, with a weak D call TRBD1 (6 bases). Germline V gene sequence: CDR1 SGHAT, CDR2 FQNNGV. The CDR3 is made up of 12 amino acids. V was clipped by 0 bases and J by 13 bases, with 12 bases between them. DNA of the CDR3: TGTGCCAGCAGCTTAGATTGGCGGGGGCATTTCTTT. Its translation is CASSLDWRGHFF.

The chain employs TRBV2 and TRBJ2-5; 7 bases fit TRBD1. The CDR3 contains 17 residues. With 9 bases clipped from V and 5 bases from J, the junction kept 21 bases outside the gene matches. Germline V CDR1 and CDR2: SNHLY, FYNNEI. The CDR3 loop reads CASSSRGDSLSYETQYF. CDR3 sequence (DNA): TGTGCCAGTAGCTCAAGAGGGGACAGCCTGAGCTATGAGACCCAGTACTTC.

The chain carries TRBV4-1 and TRBJ1-5; 8 bases match TRBD1. The germline V gene encodes CDR1 MGHRA and CDR2 YSYEKL. CDR3 length equals 16 residues. J gave up 1 base and V 4 bases, and 6 bases lay outside the gene matches. CDR3 nucleotides: TGCGCCAGCAGCCGTGAGGGGACAGGAAGCAATCAGCCCCAGCATTTT. Its translation: CASSREGTGSNQPQHF.

The gene calls are TRBV27 and TRBJ2-5, with D possibly TRBD2 on 6 matching bases. The germline V gene encodes CDR1 MNHEY and CDR2 SMNVEV (reference sequence). CDR3 length: 13 amino acids. Trimming stripped 2 bases from V and 5 bases from J, with 9 bases between. The CDR3: CASSLDGGETQYF. CDR3 sequence (DNA): TGTGCCAGCAGTTTAGACGGAGGGGAGACCCAGTACTTC.

This chain links TRBV28 with TRBJ2-7; TRBD2 agrees at 10 bases. CDR1 is MDHEN and CDR2 is SYDVKM in the germline V gene. This CDR3 region has 14 residues. J lost 4 bases, V lost 6 bases, and 6 bases had no gene match. CDR3 sequence reads: CASRSSGSRYEQYF. CDR3 DNA: TGTGCCAGCAGATCTAGCGGGAGCAGGTACGAGCAGTACTTC.

This chain connects TRBV5-6 to TRBJ1-5; possible D gene TRBD1, 5 bases. Germline V gives CDR1 SGHDT, CDR2 YYEEEE. The CDR3 is 15 amino acids. Trimming removed 2 bases from V and 8 bases from J, with 17 bases in between. The CDR3 here is CASSFFDRLGEPQHF. The CDR3 bases are TGTGCCAGCAGCTTTTTCGACCGCCTAGGGGAGCCCCAGCATTTT.

The chain uses TRBV7-9 and TRBJ2-7; D is unresolved. V was shortened by 5 bases and J by 3 bases, with 11 bases between the two germline ends. This CDR3 comprises 13 residues. CDR1 is SEHNR and CDR2 is FQNEAQ in the germline V gene (reference sequence). CDR3: CASSPLGVYEQYF. The CDR3 coding sequence is TGTGCCAGCAGCCCCCTGGGCGTCTACGAGCAGTACTTC.

V is TRBV6-6 and J is TRBJ2-2, with 8 positions matching TRBD2. The CDR3 contains 16 residues. Germline values: CDR1 MNHNY, CDR2 SVGAGI (reference sequence). The V gene end was trimmed by 6 bases and the J gene end by 8 bases; junction bases not matched to a gene: 14. CDR3 amino acids: CASSSPARLALGELFF. CDR3 DNA sequence: TGTGCCAGCAGCTCTCCTGCCAGACTAGCGTTGGGGGAGCTGTTTTTT.

The chain employs TRBV11-3 and TRBJ1-1; D not certain. The CDR3 contains 13 residues. In germline, CDR1 is SGHNT, CDR2 YENEEA. Deletions cut 5 bases from V and 6 bases from J, with 13 bases between. CDR3: CASSPPYESEAFF. The CDR3 coding sequence is TGTGCCAGCAGCCCCCCCTATGAGTCTGAAGCTTTCTTT. Combining the CDR3 with reference TRBV11-3 and TRBJ1-1 gives the whole variable domain EAGVVQSPRYKIIEKKQPVAFWCNPISGHNTLYWYLQNLGQGPELLIRYENEEAVDDSQLPKDRFSAERLKGVDSTLKIQPAELGDSAVYLCASSPPYESEAFFGQGTRLTVV.

The V and J genes are TRBV19 and TRBJ1-5; 10 bases are shared with TRBD1. The CDR3 is 15 amino acids. The V gene's germline CDR1 is LNHDA and CDR2 SQIVND (reference sequence). Germline trimming cut 7 bases from V and 6 bases from J; bases unmatched to any gene: 9. The CDR3 sequence: CASTSPGDRGQPQHF. CDR3 coding DNA: TGTGCCAGTACCTCCCCGGGGGACAGGGGTCAGCCCCAGCATTTT.

The rearrangement links TRBV6-1 to TRBJ1-1, with 7 nucleotides matching TRBD1. The CDR3 length is 13 residues. CDR1 MNHNS and CDR2 SASEGT come from the germline V gene. V dropped 7 bases and J dropped 4; count of bases not matched to a gene: 6. The CDR3 here is CASNDRQGTEAFF. The DNA for the CDR3 is TGTGCCAGCAACGATCGACAGGGCACTGAAGCTTTCTTT.

This clone was recorded a few times. The chain has TRBV11-1 and TRBJ2-7; D gene uncertain. Trimming cost V 1 base and J 4 bases, with 8 bases left between them. The germline CDR1 and CDR2 sequences are SGHAT and FQDESV (reference sequence). The CDR3 extends over 13 amino acids. This CDR3 reads CASSLDMSYEQYF. CDR3 nucleotide sequence: TGTGCCAGCAGCTTAGACATGTCTTACGAGCAGTACTTC.

The J gene is TRBJ2-4, the V gene TRBV18, with TRBD1 matching over 7 bases. V was clipped by 6 bases and J by 8 bases; unmatched bases: 10. This CDR3 contains 14 residues. Germline-derived CDR1 and CDR2 are KGHSH and LQKENI. Here the CDR3 DNA reads TGTGCCAGCTCCGCCCGGACAGGTTTGGACATTCAGTACTTC. Amino acids: CASSARTGLDIQYF.

The chain has TRBV28 and TRBJ1-1; D unclear. Germline V lookup: CDR1 MDHEN, CDR2 SYDVKM. The CDR3 has 13 amino acids. V gave up 3 bases and J gave up 6 bases, with 11 bases separating them. The CDR3 is CASSFRQASEAFF. CDR3 in DNA: TGTGCCAGCAGTTTCCGGCAGGCCTCTGAAGCTTTCTTT.